This record covers a single T cell receptor beta chain. No antigen is known for it. The V gene's germline CDR1 is LGHNA and CDR2 YNFKEQ. CDR3 length: 13 amino acids. The V and J ends lost 0 bases and 7 bases respectively, with 4 bases between them. Measured with immunoSEQ multiplex PCR; TCRdb has only the in-frame clones, and not every one. The profile shows about 90,000 clones, roughly 90% of them singletons. This entry comes from a study of T cell responses to AZD1222 COVID-19 vaccine. The study's findings and limits: In all cases, repertoires were sampled only after the peak T cell response. Spike-specific TCR breadth and depth went up after people got two AZD1222 doses.

The sequence came from an adult who received the AZD1222 COVID-19 vaccine. The chain uses TRBV4-2 and TRBJ1-6; D ambiguous. The sample here was peripheral blood, taken 28 days after the second AZD1222 dose. The CDR3 DNA follows: TGTGCCAGCAGCCAAGAATTCAATTCACCCCTCCACTTT. This translates into CASSQEFNSPLHF.